This T cell receptor beta chain was obtained from a study of T cell responses to AZD1222 COVID-19 vaccine. Assay: immunoSEQ multiplex PCR; the TCRdb copy retains only in-frame clones and omits some. Of under 150,000 clones in the sample, around 91% are singletons; the top ten hold 5.2%. The germline CDR1 and CDR2 sequences are LGHNA and YSLEER. Trimming left V 2 bases short and J 6 bases short, with 14 bases between. The CDR3 has 15 residues. The sequencing here drew on peripheral blood, taken on day 0 of AZD1222 vaccination. The TCR was taken from an adult in good health. J is TRBJ1-5 and V is TRBV4-3, with D tentatively TRBD1 (5 bases). The CDR3 is CASSQFRGDGQPQHF. The CDR3 DNA sequence: TGCGCCAGCAGCCAATTTAGAGGGGACGGTCAGCCCCAGCATTTT.